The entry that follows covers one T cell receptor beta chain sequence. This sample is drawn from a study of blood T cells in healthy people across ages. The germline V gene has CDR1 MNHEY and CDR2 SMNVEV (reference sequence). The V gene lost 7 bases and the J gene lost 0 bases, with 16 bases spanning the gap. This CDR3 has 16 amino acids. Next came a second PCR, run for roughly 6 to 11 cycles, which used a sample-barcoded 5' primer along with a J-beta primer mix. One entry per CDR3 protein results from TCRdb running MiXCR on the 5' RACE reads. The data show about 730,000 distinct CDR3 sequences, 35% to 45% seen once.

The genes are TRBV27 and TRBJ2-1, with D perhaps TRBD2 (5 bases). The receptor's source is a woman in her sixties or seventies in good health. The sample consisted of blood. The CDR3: CASTGPGMSSYNEQFF. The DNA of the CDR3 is TGTGCCAGCACCGGCCCCGGGATGAGCTCCTACAATGAGCAGTTCTTC.